This is a list of T cell receptor beta chains from one sample in a study of shared clonotypes between healthy human individuals. Clones were read by immunoSEQ multiplex PCR, and TCRdb kept only the in-frame ones, dropping some. The sample lists approximately 1,000,000 clones; 75% to 80% were seen once. Material for sequencing was memory CD4+ T cells from PBMCs. The receptors shown here come from a man aged 18 to 30 in good health. Some clones in this sample may be carry-over from other donors' samples. The CDR3 runs from the conserved cysteine through the conserved F or W. D genes are given only for firm matches.

d_call | v_call | cdr3_aa
. | TRBV19 | CASRRGSQETQYF
TRBD2 | TRBV5-4 | CASSPGAGAEYEQYF
TRBD1 | TRBV19 | CASSKRDRSLTQYTEAFF
TRBD2 | TRBV19 | CAWASGSGDEQFF
. | TRBV28 | CASTPPGRPSGNTIYF
TRBD1 | TRBV30 | CAWSQGQGWAQETQYF
. | TRBV30 | CAWGRAGRGTDTQYF
. | TRBV4-3 | CASSPTLQGRNTEAFF
. | TRBV9 | CASSAPRVKNIQYF
TRBD1 | TRBV27 | CASSLSPSDRVESNEQFF
TRBD2 | TRBV6-1 | CASSSGTTTDTQYF
TRBD2 | TRBV7-6 | CASSLGPPGGEQYF
TRBD1 | TRBV7-2 | CASSFFRGKEAFF
. | TRBV15 | CATSSPGDTGELFF
. | TRBV11-3 | CASSFFSREPEQYF
TRBD1 | TRBV10-3 | CAISAGTGVYGYTF
TRBD1 | TRBV6-1 | CASSPNRGREQYF
TRBD1 | TRBV5-5 | CASSRGQGYTEAFF
TRBD1 | TRBV6-5 | CASSRTGTGSYEQYF
TRBD2 | TRBV6-5 | CASTPPAGGPNEQFF
TRBD1 | TRBV5-4 | CASSLFPTGNYGYTF
. | TRBV4-2 | CASSQEPWGGGQSYTDTQYF
. | TRBV5-1 | CASSLDLGEQYF
. | TRBV7-8 | CASSWNRVAGNNEQFF
TRBD1 | TRBV28 | CASSPGGQGRETQYF
TRBD2 | TRBV2 | CASSQLAGGNNEQFF
TRBD1 | TRBV2 | CASSGQGADGNQPQHF
. | TRBV5-1 | CASSLESVRGEQFF
. | TRBV12-5 | CASGLTETEAFF
TRBD2 | TRBV11-2 | CASSLTAGAPGEQFF
. | TRBV11-3 | CASSLGAWGAYEQYF
TRBD1 | TRBV11-2 | CASSSNGQGNTEAFF
. | TRBV21-1 | CASPTGQGLNYGYTF
. | TRBV27 | CASDSIRARNTIYF
. | TRBV2 | CASSDRGLNYGYTF
. | TRBV5-1 | CASSTAGGQASSYNEQFF
TRBD1 | TRBV27 | CASRTGGYSYEQYF
. | TRBV28 | CASSLEGGNSNQPQHF
. | TRBV4-3 | CASSQEGSGSSTDTQYF
. | TRBV18 | CASSYSAGVNQPQHF
. | TRBV30 | CAWSTTGPDQETQYF